Listed below are T cell receptor beta chains from one sample, sequenced in a study of blood T cell repertoires in COVID-19. Repertoires were generated with immunoSEQ multiplex PCR, while TCRdb's copy carries only in-frame clones and drops some. The repertoire holds about 250,000 clones, with 70% to 85% as singletons. Sequenced material: peripheral blood. These receptors were obtained from a woman aged 40 to 55 with active or convalescent COVID-19. Both conserved end residues are trimmed from each CDR3. Each record gives: J gene, V gene, D gene, CDR3 protein. D genes are given only for firm matches.

j_gene: TRBJ1-2
v_gene: TRBV30
d_gene: TRBD1
CDR3aa: AWRRRGRLSGYT

j_gene: TRBJ2-3
v_gene: TRBV6-6
d_gene: TRBD2
CDR3aa: ASSRGTGGTDTQY

j_gene: TRBJ2-7
v_gene: TRBV29-1
d_gene: NA
CDR3aa: SIGANEQY

j_gene: TRBJ2-5
v_gene: TRBV27
d_gene: TRBD1
CDR3aa: ASSLTGAFQETQY

j_gene: TRBJ2-3
v_gene: TRBV5-4
d_gene: TRBD2
CDR3aa: ASTVRAGGPVMTDTQY

j_gene: TRBJ1-4
v_gene: TRBV2
d_gene: NA
CDR3aa: ASSLSTNEKLF

j_gene: TRBJ2-3
v_gene: TRBV11-2
d_gene: TRBD2
CDR3aa: ASSVLAGGLSTDTQY

j_gene: TRBJ1-2
v_gene: TRBV19
d_gene: NA
CDR3aa: ASSIDVVYGYT

j_gene: TRBJ2-1
v_gene: TRBV11-2
d_gene: NA
CDR3aa: ASSSYEQF

j_gene: TRBJ1-4
v_gene: TRBV5-4
d_gene: NA
CDR3aa: ASSSRTRGTNEKLF

j_gene: TRBJ2-1
v_gene: TRBV4-2
d_gene: NA
CDR3aa: ASSQEGDTSYNEQF

j_gene: TRBJ1-4
v_gene: TRBV7-7
d_gene: TRBD1
CDR3aa: ASSQTGGIGEKLF

j_gene: TRBJ2-2
v_gene: TRBV14
d_gene: NA
CDR3aa: ASSHLTGELF

j_gene: TRBJ1-1
v_gene: TRBV3-1/TRBV3-2
d_gene: TRBD1
CDR3aa: ASSQWDSVKTEAF

j_gene: TRBJ1-1
v_gene: TRBV5-4
d_gene: NA
CDR3aa: ASSLVSGPMNTEAF

j_gene: TRBJ1-5
v_gene: TRBV19
d_gene: TRBD1
CDR3aa: ASTTWDRVNQPQH

j_gene: TRBJ1-5
v_gene: TRBV27
d_gene: TRBD1
CDR3aa: ASSRTGDPSQPQH

j_gene: TRBJ1-2
v_gene: TRBV7-8
d_gene: NA
CDR3aa: ASSLARGGDYGYT

j_gene: TRBJ2-6
v_gene: TRBV10-1
d_gene: NA
CDR3aa: ASSEGGSGANVLT

j_gene: TRBJ1-3
v_gene: TRBV9
d_gene: NA
CDR3aa: ASSNPQGEGNTIY

j_gene: TRBJ2-3
v_gene: TRBV6-1
d_gene: NA
CDR3aa: ASSDAGAGTDTQY

j_gene: TRBJ1-2
v_gene: TRBV7-9
d_gene: TRBD1
CDR3aa: ASEAPTGTGPIYGYT

j_gene: TRBJ1-2
v_gene: TRBV7-2
d_gene: TRBD1
CDR3aa: ASSFRRQGDGYT

j_gene: TRBJ1-4
v_gene: TRBV5-1
d_gene: NA
CDR3aa: ASSLSRTNEKLF

j_gene: TRBJ2-7
v_gene: TRBV6-5
d_gene: TRBD2
CDR3aa: ASSNILAGGYEQY

j_gene: TRBJ2-2
v_gene: TRBV15
d_gene: NA
CDR3aa: ATTVGYTGELF

j_gene: TRBJ1-5
v_gene: TRBV30
d_gene: TRBD1
CDR3aa: AWSKGTGDQPQH

j_gene: TRBJ1-3
v_gene: TRBV7-9
d_gene: TRBD1
CDR3aa: ASSRDSRITIY

j_gene: TRBJ1-1
v_gene: TRBV12-3/TRBV12-4
d_gene: NA
CDR3aa: ASSLSGIEAF

j_gene: TRBJ2-1
v_gene: TRBV5-1
d_gene: TRBD1
CDR3aa: ASSSLQGNEQF

j_gene: TRBJ1-2
v_gene: TRBV28
d_gene: NA
CDR3aa: ASSSALGYT

j_gene: TRBJ1-4
v_gene: TRBV30
d_gene: NA
CDR3aa: AWSRTRGGEKLF

j_gene: TRBJ2-3
v_gene: TRBV5-1
d_gene: TRBD2
CDR3aa: ASSFLLAGNTDTQY

j_gene: TRBJ1-3
v_gene: TRBV7-2
d_gene: NA
CDR3aa: ASSLGGDSGNTIY

j_gene: TRBJ1-2
v_gene: TRBV9
d_gene: NA
CDR3aa: ASSGTAET

j_gene: TRBJ1-3
v_gene: TRBV7-3
d_gene: NA
CDR3aa: ASSLAGPGNTIY

j_gene: TRBJ2-4
v_gene: TRBV2
d_gene: NA
CDR3aa: ASRGRQPAKNIQY